A single sample is the source of the 14 T cell receptor beta chains below, sequenced in a study of cytomegalovirus exposure and HLA in healthy donors. A multiplex PCR was run with 60 Vbeta primers and 13 Jbeta primers. The method was immunoSEQ multiplex PCR; TCRdb's version includes in-frame clones alone and lacks a portion of them. The sample includes 150,000 or so clones, over 60% of them seen just once. Material: PBMCs. These receptors all stem from a woman aged 25 to 39 in good health and CMV-seronegative.

The V gene is TRBV2, the J gene TRBJ1-2, with TRBD1 matching over 10 bases. V trimming: 7 bases; J trimming: 5 bases; junction bases outside the gene matches: 10. Germline V lookup: CDR1 SNHLY, CDR2 FYNNEI. There are 15 residues in the CDR3. CDR3 loop: CASTLLTGGGYGYTF. The DNA of the CDR3 is TGTGCCAGCACTCTCTTGACAGGGGGCGGGTATGGCTACACCTTC.

CDR3 protein: CASSLVTGQGGEYGYTF. CDR3 DNA sequence: TGTGCCAGCAGCTTAGTGACGGGACAGGGGGGCGAATATGGCTACACCTTC. The V gene is TRBV7-2, the J gene TRBJ1-2; 11 bases fit TRBD1. This CDR3 region has 17 residues. In germline, CDR1 is SGHTA, CDR2 FQGNSA. V shed 1 base, J shed 5 bases, and the junction held 9 bases outside the gene matches.

This chain links TRBV5-4 with TRBJ2-6, with TRBD1 matching over 11 bases. With 2 bases clipped from V and 1 base from J, the junction kept 8 bases outside the gene matches. The CDR3 has 19 amino acids. Germline CDR1 is SGHNT and CDR2 is YYREEE (reference sequence). The CDR3 is CASSFWTGGSRSGANVLTF. The CDR3 nucleotides are TGTGCCAGCAGCTTTTGGACAGGGGGCAGTCGATCTGGGGCCAACGTCCTGACTTTC.

V gene TRBV5-6 combines with J gene TRBJ1-4; 8 nucleotides agree with TRBD1. The CDR3 sequence is 16 residues long. CDR1 is SGHDT and CDR2 is YYEEEE in the germline V gene. V gave up 4 bases and J gave up 8 bases; unmatched junction bases: 13. CDR3 residues: CASSKPDRGLGEKLFF. CDR3 in DNA: TGTGCCAGCAGCAAACCAGACAGGGGCCTAGGGGAAAAACTGTTTTTT.

The genes are TRBV7-2 and TRBJ1-2, with D possibly matching TRBD1 (6 bases). V was clipped by 8 bases and J by 4 bases, with 17 bases between them. Germline V gene sequence: CDR1 SGHTA, CDR2 FQGNSA. The CDR3 contains 14 residues. The CDR3 coding sequence is TGTGCCAGCGGGAGTGGGGGGGCAACCTATGGCTACACCTTC. It translates to CASGSGGATYGYTF.

The chain has TRBV9 and TRBJ2-5; 12 bases agree with TRBD2. This CDR3 is built from 17 residues. The V gene's germline CDR1 is SGDLS and CDR2 YYNGEE. J was trimmed by 4 bases and V by 3 bases; bases with no gene match: 10. The CDR3 coding sequence is TGTGCCAGCAGCGGCGTGGTGGCTAGCGGGAGGGTAGAGACCCAGTACTTC. Its protein product is CASSGVVASGRVETQYF.

Details on this clone: Relative to the germline gene, one junction end is altered; a read error may explain this. The V call is TRBV5-6, the J call TRBJ1-5; a weak D match, TRBD1 (6 bases). The CDR3 sequence is 12 residues long. CDR1 is SGHDT and CDR2 is YYEEEE in the germline V gene. CDR3 residues: CASSLAGTSESF. The CDR3 coding sequence is TGTGCCAGCAGCTTGGCCGGGACATCCGAATCTTTT.

Concerning this clone itself: One end of the junction does not line up with germline, which may come from a read error. The chain links TRBV7-9 to TRBJ2-1; D ambiguous. The CDR3 totals 12 residues. The germline CDR1 and CDR2 sequences are SEHNR and FQNEAQ (reference sequence). The CDR3 DNA sequence: TGTTCCAGCAGCTTCCGAGGCAGTGAGCAGTTCTTC. Translating gives CSSSFRGSEQFF.

The rearrangement uses TRBV7-9 and TRBJ1-3; no reliable D call. The length of the CDR3 is 14 residues. Germline-derived CDR1 and CDR2 are SEHNR and FQNEAQ (reference sequence). Between the trimmed V and J ends, which lost 4 bases and 7 bases, there was a span of 14 bases. CDR3 region: CASSSTYERNTIYF. CDR3 nucleotides: TGTGCCAGCAGCTCCACGTATGAGCGGAACACCATATATTTT.

The J gene is TRBJ2-5, the V gene TRBV11-2; perhaps TRBD2 as D (5 bases). CDR1 is SGHAT, CDR2 FQNNGV, per germline. The CDR3 has 14 amino acids. Trimming removed 4 bases at V and 4 bases at J, with 13 bases between. CDR3 nucleotide sequence: TGTGCCAGCAGCTACGGCGGCCGGGGAGAGACCCAGTACTTC. It translates to CASSYGGRGETQYF.

This CDR3 is CASSERTGAGYEQYF. The CDR3 DNA follows: TGCGCCAGCAGTGAAAGGACAGGGGCAGGCTACGAGCAGTACTTC. V and J are TRBV10-1 and TRBJ2-7, with TRBD1 matching over 9 bases. CDR1 is WNHNN and CDR2 is SYGVQD in the germline V gene (reference sequence). The CDR3 runs to 15 residues. V was clipped by 3 bases and J by 3 bases; unmatched bases: 6.

About this clone: The junction shows a germline mismatch at one end, possibly a read error. This specimen includes other DNA sequences encoding the same CDR3. The chain has TRBV10-3 and TRBJ1-1; weak D call: TRBD1 (5 bases). Germline V gene sequence: CDR1 ENHRY, CDR2 SYGVKD. The CDR3 is made up of 16 amino acids. The CDR3: CAISEYQGTRNTEAFF. CDR3 nucleotide sequence: TGTGCCATCAGTGAGTACCAGGGAACACGTAATACTGAAGCCTTCTTT.

The chain joins TRBV27 to TRBJ2-2; 7 positions agree with TRBD1. The CDR3 spans 16 residues. Germline V gives CDR1 MNHEY, CDR2 SMNVEV (reference sequence). V gave up 5 bases and J gave up 1 base; unmatched junction bases: 7. The CDR3 loop reads CASSKTGTVNTGELFF. The CDR3 DNA is TGTGCCAGCAGTAAAACCGGGACAGTGAACACCGGGGAGCTGTTTTTT.

The chain uses TRBV28 and TRBJ2-7, with D perhaps matching TRBD1 (6 bases). CDR3 length: 13 residues. The V end lost 3 bases, the J end lost 3 bases, and 9 bases lay between the germline ends. From germline, CDR1 is MDHEN and CDR2 SYDVKM. Here the CDR3 DNA reads TGTGCCAGCAGTTTCCGGGACATCTACGAGCAGTACTTC. Its protein product is CASSFRDIYEQYF.